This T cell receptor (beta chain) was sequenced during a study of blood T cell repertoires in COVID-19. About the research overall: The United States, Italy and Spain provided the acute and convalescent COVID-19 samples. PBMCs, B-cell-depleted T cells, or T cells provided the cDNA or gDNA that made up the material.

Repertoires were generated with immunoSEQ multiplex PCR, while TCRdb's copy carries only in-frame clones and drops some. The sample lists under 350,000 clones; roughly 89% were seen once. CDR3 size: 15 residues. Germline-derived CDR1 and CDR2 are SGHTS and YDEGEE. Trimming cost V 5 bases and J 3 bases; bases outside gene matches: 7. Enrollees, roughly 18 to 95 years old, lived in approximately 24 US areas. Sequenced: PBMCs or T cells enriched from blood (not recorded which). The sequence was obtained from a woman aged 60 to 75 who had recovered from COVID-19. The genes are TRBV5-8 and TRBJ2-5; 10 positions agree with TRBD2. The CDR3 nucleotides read TGTGCCAGCAGTAAGTCCGGGACTAGCGAAGAGACCCAGTACTTC. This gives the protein CASSKSGTSEETQYF.